Following are 6 T cell receptor beta chains from one sample sequenced in a study of regulatory T cells in long-lasting Graves disease. Construction of the TCR beta libraries employed iRepertoire HTBI primers in conjunction with Arm-PCR of CDR3 regions. A single record per CDR3 protein comes from TCRdb applying MiXCR to the multiplex PCR reads. The sample has more than 300,000 distinct CDR3 sequences, around a fifth seen once. Documented time point: persistent/refractory GD, antithyroid drugs over 5 years with positive TRAb. PBMC RNA was the source of the TCR library. The sample in question was peripheral blood mononuclear cells (PBMCs), obtained when the disease was refractory, from a patient treated with antithyroid drugs. Receptors originate from a female donor with Graves disease.

In its sample, this clonotype was seen a few times. This chain joins TRBV6-1 and TRBJ1-2; 7 bases agree with TRBD1. V dropped 7 bases and J dropped 8; count of bases not matched to a gene: 19. The length of the CDR3 is 16 residues. Germline-derived CDR1 and CDR2 are MNHNS and SASEGT. CDR3 coding DNA: TGTGCCAGCAACGAAGGCCCTCGGACAGGTCGATCGGGCTACACCTTC. Its translation: CASNEGPRTGRSGYTF.

This clonotype was recorded many times. The J gene is TRBJ2-7, the V gene TRBV28; 7 bases line up with TRBD1. V was clipped by 4 bases and J by 7 bases; unmatched bases: 4. The CDR3 is 12 amino acids. Germline V gene sequence: CDR1 MDHEN, CDR2 SYDVKM. The CDR3 loop is CASSSSGQEQYF. The CDR3, as DNA: TGTGCCAGCAGTTCCTCGGGACAGGAGCAGTACTTC.

The sample holds many counts of this clonotype. This chain uses TRBV6-1 with TRBJ1-5, with 7 bases aligning to TRBD1. V shed 6 bases and J 4 bases; nucleotides not matched to a gene: 3. CDR3 length: 13 amino acids. Germline loops: CDR1 MNHNS, CDR2 SASEGT. The CDR3 spells CASRTGTNQPQHF. Here the CDR3 DNA reads TGTGCCAGCAGGACAGGGACTAATCAGCCCCAGCATTTT.

Ten or more counts support this clonotype. The chain recombines TRBV6-1 with TRBJ2-5; D gene unclear. The length of the CDR3 is 13 residues. Per the germline V gene, CDR1 is MNHNS and CDR2 is SASEGT. V was trimmed by 5 bases and J by 5 bases, leaving 12 bases between them. This CDR3 reads CASSKNLRETQYF. The CDR3 DNA reads TGTGCCAGCAGTAAAAACCTCCGGGAGACCCAGTACTTC.

The chain uses TRBV4-1 and TRBJ2-7; 11 bases match TRBD2. CDR1 is MGHRA and CDR2 is YSYEKL in the germline V gene. This CDR3 is built from 14 residues. Trimming at V came to 4 bases and at J to 7 bases, leaving 6 bases not matched to a gene. In DNA, the CDR3 is TGCGCCAGCAGCCGTGAGACTAGCGGGACTGAGCAGTACTTC. Translation gives CASSRETSGTEQYF.

V is TRBV6-1 and J is TRBJ1-4; TRBD1 agrees at 9 bases. CDR1 and CDR2 from the germline V gene are MNHNS and SASEGT. The V segment lost 6 bases and the J segment 2 bases; nucleotides outside the gene matches: 13. The CDR3 totals 18 residues. The CDR3 sequence: CASSRTGGRSYTNEKLFF. As DNA, the CDR3 is TGTGCCAGCAGCCGAACAGGGGGCAGGTCGTATACTAATGAAAAACTGTTTTTT.